This T cell receptor beta chain derives from a study of regulatory T cells in long-lasting Graves disease. The study, taken as a whole, reports: Segments TRBV28, TRBJ1-2 and TRBJ2-5 showed preferential usage in persistent disease. Few sampled subjects may have lowered accuracy.

V lost 5 bases to trimming and J lost 3 bases; unmatched junction nucleotides: 2. Germline lookup yields CDR1 MNHEY and CDR2 SMNVEV (reference sequence). The CDR3 consists of 14 residues. The time point here: newly diagnosed GD, antithyroid drugs for less than 3 months. PBMC-derived RNA was used for the TCR library. This clonotype was counted once. The target antigen is unknown. Assembly of TCR beta libraries relied on iRepertoire HTBI primers together with Arm-PCR of CDR3 regions. TCRdb re-derived calls from the multiplex PCR reads in MiXCR, one entry per CDR3 protein. Of over 200,000 distinct CDR3 sequences listed, around a sixth are singletons. This sample was shared with a second study, whose subject was T cells in Graves' hyperthyroidism and ophthalmopathy.

The material sequenced was peripheral blood mononuclear cells (PBMCs), taken at new diagnosis, from a patient treated with antithyroid drugs. This chain joins TRBV27 and TRBJ1-5, with 9 bases that match TRBD1. The sequence derives from a woman aged 30 to 39 with Graves disease. The CDR3 protein is CASSRDRDNQPQHF. DNA of the CDR3: TGTGCCAGCAGTAGGGACAGGGACAATCAGCCCCAGCATTTT.